One T cell receptor beta chain is described in this entry. Its antigen is undetermined. Total RNA amounts of at least 6 micrograms were extracted per sample. This CDR3 has 14 amino acids. Germline V gene data show CDR1 as DFQATT and CDR2 as SNEGSKA (reference sequence). Between the trimmed V and J ends, which lost 2 bases and 7 bases, there was a span of 16 bases. The data were taken from a study of blood T cells in healthy people across ages. Findings of the study overall: From one million sequenced T cells, diversity estimates were lower bounds. Per million T cells, TCR beta diversity dropped about linearly as age rose.

A second PCR of about 6 to 12 cycles used a sample-barcoded 5' primer and a J-beta primer mix. MiXCR, applied by TCRdb to the 5' RACE reads, yields one record per CDR3 protein. In the table there are approximately 1,700,000 distinct CDR3 sequences, around 42% of which are singletons. The rearrangement uses TRBV20-1 and TRBJ2-3; possibly TRBD1 for D (5 bases). The sequence came from a human donor in good health. Sequenced input: blood. The CDR3 is CSARMSRESNTQYF. DNA of the CDR3: TGCAGTGCTAGAATGTCCAGGGAAAGTAATACGCAGTATTTT.